This T cell receptor beta chain was sequenced for a study of identical twins. cDNA molecules carried unique molecular identifiers, and template switching added a universal primer site. TCRdb itself ran the 5' RACE reads through MiXCR, one entry per CDR3 protein. The profile shows about 520,000 distinct CDR3 sequences, less than 25% of them singletons. Everyone who donated was a healthy Caucasian. V was trimmed by 4 bases and J by 3 bases, leaving 6 bases between them. Germline lookup yields CDR1 ENHRY and CDR2 SYGVKD. The CDR3 consists of 12 residues. These data were also filed under a second study, of T cells expressing NK-cell markers.

This TCR was sampled from a woman in her late teens or twenties in good health. This chain joins TRBV10-3 and TRBJ1-2, with D possibly TRBD1 on 6 matching bases. Sequencing was carried out using CD4+ T cells sorted from blood. The CDR3 DNA sequence: TGTGCCATCAGTGCAGGGGACTATGGCTACACCTTC. Translating gives CAISAGDYGYTF.